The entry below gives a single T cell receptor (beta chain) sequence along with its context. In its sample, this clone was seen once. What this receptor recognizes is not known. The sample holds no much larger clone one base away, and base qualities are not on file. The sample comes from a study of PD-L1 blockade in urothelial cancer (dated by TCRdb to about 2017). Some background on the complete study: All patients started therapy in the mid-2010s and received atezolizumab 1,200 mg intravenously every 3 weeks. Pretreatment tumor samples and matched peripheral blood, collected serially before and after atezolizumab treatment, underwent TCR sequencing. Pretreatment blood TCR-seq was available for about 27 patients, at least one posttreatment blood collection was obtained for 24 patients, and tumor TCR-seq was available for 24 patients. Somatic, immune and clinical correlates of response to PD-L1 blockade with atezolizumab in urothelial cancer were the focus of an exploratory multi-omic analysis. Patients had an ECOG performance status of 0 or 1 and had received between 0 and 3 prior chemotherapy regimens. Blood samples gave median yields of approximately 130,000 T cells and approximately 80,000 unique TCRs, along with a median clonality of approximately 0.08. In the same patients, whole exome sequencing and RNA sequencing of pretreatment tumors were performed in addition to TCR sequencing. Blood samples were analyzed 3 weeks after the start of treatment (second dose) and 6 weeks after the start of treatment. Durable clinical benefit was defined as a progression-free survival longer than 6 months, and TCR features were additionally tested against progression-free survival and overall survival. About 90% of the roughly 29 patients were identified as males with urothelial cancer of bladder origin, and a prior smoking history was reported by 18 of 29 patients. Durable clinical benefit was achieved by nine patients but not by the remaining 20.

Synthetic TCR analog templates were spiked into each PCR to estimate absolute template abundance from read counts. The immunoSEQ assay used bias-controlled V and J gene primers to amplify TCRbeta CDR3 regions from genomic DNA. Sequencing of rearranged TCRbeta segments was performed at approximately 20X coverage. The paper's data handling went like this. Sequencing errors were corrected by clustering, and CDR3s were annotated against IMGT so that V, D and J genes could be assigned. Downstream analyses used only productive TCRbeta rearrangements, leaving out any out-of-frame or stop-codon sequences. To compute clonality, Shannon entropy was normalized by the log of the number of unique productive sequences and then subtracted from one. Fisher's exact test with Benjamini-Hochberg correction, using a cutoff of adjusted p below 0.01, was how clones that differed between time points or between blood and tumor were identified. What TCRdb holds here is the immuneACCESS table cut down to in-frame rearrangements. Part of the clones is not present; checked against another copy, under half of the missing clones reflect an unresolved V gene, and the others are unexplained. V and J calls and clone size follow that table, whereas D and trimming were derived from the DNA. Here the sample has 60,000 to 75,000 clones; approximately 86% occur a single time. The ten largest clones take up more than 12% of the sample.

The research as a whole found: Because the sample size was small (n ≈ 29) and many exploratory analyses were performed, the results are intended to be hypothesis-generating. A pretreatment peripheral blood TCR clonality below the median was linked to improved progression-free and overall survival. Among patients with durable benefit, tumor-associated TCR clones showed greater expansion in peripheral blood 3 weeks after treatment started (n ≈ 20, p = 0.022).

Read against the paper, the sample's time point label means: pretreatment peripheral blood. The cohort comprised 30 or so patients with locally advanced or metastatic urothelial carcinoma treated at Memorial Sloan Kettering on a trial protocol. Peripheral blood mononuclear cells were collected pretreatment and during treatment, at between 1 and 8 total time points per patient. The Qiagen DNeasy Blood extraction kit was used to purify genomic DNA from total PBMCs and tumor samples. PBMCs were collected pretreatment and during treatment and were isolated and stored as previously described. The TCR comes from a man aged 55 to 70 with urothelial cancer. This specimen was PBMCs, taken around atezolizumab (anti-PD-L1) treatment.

The CDR3 here reads CASSPGAKNIQYF. The sequence in DNA is TGTGCCAGTAGTCCAGGGGCCAAAAACATTCAGTACTTC. The sequence joins TRBV19 to TRBJ2-4, with TRBD1 perhaps the D gene, on 5 matching bases. At the junction V is shortened by 5 bases and J by 1 base, with 6 bases in between. The CDR3 covers 13 residues, taking in both the cysteine and the phenylalanine. Just the 39-base CDR3 DNA is kept, in frame starting at base 1. Reading the germline V gene (reference sequence) gives CDR1 LNHDA and CDR2 SQIVND.